This TCR beta chain was sequenced during a study of OX40 agonist ivuxolimab in advanced cancers. Study background: Partial responses occurred in three patients (one hepatocellular carcinoma, two cutaneous melanoma).

Study outcomes and limitations: Expansion of clones was among the lowest in partial responders at 0.1-3.0 mg/kg.

V dropped 0 bases and J dropped 3; count of bases not matched to a gene: 5. This CDR3 has 16 residues. CDR1 is SEHNR and CDR2 is FQNEAQ in the germline V gene (reference sequence). Here immunoSEQ multiplex PCR was the method, and the copy in TCRdb shows in-frame clones only, minus some. The table shows about 33,000 clones, with roughly nine tenths occurring only once. Patients had blood sampled at baseline and again on cycle 4 day 1 and cycle 7 day 1. Comment on this clone: Its antigen is still unknown.

Here the sequenced sample was CD4+ or CD8+ T cells sorted from blood, taken in a trial of the OX40 agonist ivuxolimab. This receptor was taken from an adult with an advanced solid tumor such as melanoma, head and neck, liver or kidney cancer. The chain joins TRBV7-9 to TRBJ2-7, with 10 nucleotides matching TRBD1. The CDR3 protein is CASSLARGQGLYEQYF. In DNA, the CDR3 is TGTGCCAGCAGCTTAGCGCGGGGACAGGGGCTCTACGAGCAGTACTTC.